A single sample is the source of the 22 T cell receptor beta chains below, sequenced in a study of Ad26.COV2.S vaccination and SARS-CoV-2 variants. Generated by immunoSEQ multiplex PCR, the TCRdb table keeps only in-frame clones and is missing some. The sample consists of roughly 350,000 clones, roughly 91% of them appearing once. Treatment meaning: around 19 received Ad26.COV2.S at low or high dose, single or two shots; about five received placebo; per-sample allocation not given. Sampling was done on day 63 after the first vaccine or placebo injection. The sample here was peripheral blood, taken in a trial of Ad26.COV2.S vaccine versus placebo. Every receptor here comes from a person aged 18-60 years who received the Ad26.COV2.S COVID-19 vaccine or a placebo.

The chain recombines TRBV9 with TRBJ2-3; 7 positions match TRBD1. The V segment lost 4 bases and the J segment 4 bases; nucleotides outside the gene matches: 12. CDR1 is SGDLS and CDR2 is YYNGEE in the germline V gene. This CDR3 comprises 16 residues. The DNA for the CDR3 is TGTGCCAGCAGCCCTTTGGGGACAGAAAACTCAGATACGCAGTATTTT. Its protein product is CASSPLGTENSDTQYF. Based on the CDR3 plus reference TRBV9 and TRBJ2-3, the full variable domain is DSGVTQTPKHLITATGQRVTLRCSPRSGDLSVYWYQQSLDQGLQFLIQYYNGEERAKGNILERFSAQQFPDLHSELNLSSLELGDSALYFCASSPLGTENSDTQYFGPGTRLTVL.

This chain links TRBV19 with TRBJ1-2; D gene ambiguous. Trimming took 2 bases from V and 2 from J, leaving 18 bases between them. Germline V gives CDR1 LNHDA, CDR2 SQIVND (reference sequence). The CDR3 totals 17 residues. The DNA of the CDR3 is TGTGCCAGTAGTATAAGGACCCCGGGAGGAGCAAACTATGGCTACACCTTC. It translates to CASSIRTPGGANYGYTF.

The J gene is TRBJ1-5, the V gene TRBV7-2; D not certain. The CDR3 totals 14 residues. Germline V gene lookup returns CDR1 SGHTA and CDR2 FQGNSA. V lost 0 bases to trimming and J lost 7 bases, with 10 bases between them. The CDR3 DNA sequence: TGTGCCAGCAGCTTAGCAGGGAATTGGCAGCCCCAGCATTTT. Encoded protein: CASSLAGNWQPQHF.

This chain connects TRBV18 to TRBJ2-3; 7 bases are a match to TRBD1. Germline trimming cut 5 bases from V and 4 bases from J; bases unmatched to any gene: 3. Germline CDR1 is KGHSH and CDR2 is LQKENI. The CDR3 length is 13 residues. CDR3 in amino acids: CASSTQGADTQYF. CDR3 sequence (DNA): TGTGCCAGCTCAACCCAGGGGGCAGATACGCAGTATTTT.

The chain couples TRBV3-1 (or the pseudogene TRBV3-2) to TRBJ1-1; weak D call: TRBD1 (5 bases). V was cut by 1 base and J by 6 bases, with 12 bases left in between. The CDR3 runs 14 residues. The germline V gene encodes CDR1 LGHDT and CDR2 YNNKEL (reference sequence). CDR3 amino acids: CASSQGGAVAEAFF. Here the CDR3 DNA reads TGTGCCAGCAGCCAAGGAGGGGCGGTCGCTGAAGCTTTCTTT.

V and J are TRBV5-1 and TRBJ1-4, with D tentatively TRBD1 (5 bases). The V end lost 4 bases, the J end lost 3 bases, and 10 bases lay between the germline ends. Per germline, CDR1 SGHRS and CDR2 YFSETQ. The CDR3 extends over 14 amino acids. Written as DNA, the CDR3 is TGCGCCAGCAGCCCAGGGATAGCTAATGAAAAACTGTTTTTT. Residues: CASSPGIANEKLFF.

This clone has only one observation. This sample also contains other DNA sequences that code for the same CDR3. The rearrangement joins TRBV5-1 to TRBJ2-3; 8 bases agree with TRBD1. The CDR3 covers 15 residues. V lost 4 bases to trimming and J lost 0 bases; unmatched junction nucleotides: 4. CDR1 is SGHRS, CDR2 YFSETQ, per germline. In DNA, the CDR3 is TGCGCCAGCAGCCCCGGACAGGGAAGCACAGATACGCAGTATTTT. It yields the protein CASSPGQGSTDTQYF.

The chain is built from TRBV6-5 and TRBJ1-2; 9 bases map to TRBD1. J was trimmed by 7 bases and V by 8 bases; bases with no gene match: 11. CDR3 length equals 14 residues. In germline, CDR1 is MNHEY, CDR2 SVGAGI. The CDR3 protein is CASGNRDRVGGYTF. CDR3 sequence (DNA): TGTGCCAGCGGTAACCGGGACAGGGTCGGTGGCTACACCTTC.

A few counts support this clone. The genes are TRBV9 and TRBJ2-2, with D uncertain. Trimming left V 4 bases short and J 3 bases short, with 10 bases between. Germline V CDR1 and CDR2: SGDLS, YYNGEE. This CDR3 contains 14 residues. The CDR3 DNA follows: TGTGCCAGCAGCCCTGACCCCGACACCGGGGAGCTGTTTTTT. It translates to CASSPDPDTGELFF.

V gene TRBV7-2 combines with J gene TRBJ1-5, with D maybe TRBD1 (6 bases). Trimming stripped 5 bases from V and 2 bases from J, with 13 bases between. Germline CDR1 and CDR2: SGHTA and FQGNSA. The length of the CDR3 is 15 residues. The CDR3 here is CASSQQGFGNQPQHF. In nucleotides, the CDR3 is TGTGCCAGCAGCCAACAGGGTTTCGGCAATCAGCCCCAGCATTTT.

The rearrangement joins TRBV24-1 to TRBJ2-2, with 11 bases identical to TRBD2. The germline gives CDR1 KGHDR, CDR2 SFDVKD. V gave up 2 bases and J gave up 2 bases; unmatched junction bases: 6. The CDR3 is made up of 18 amino acids. CDR3 in amino acids: CATSDSRLAGINTGELFF. The DNA for the CDR3 is TGTGCCACCAGTGATTCTAGACTAGCGGGGATCAACACCGGGGAGCTGTTTTTT.

The chain has TRBV6-5 and TRBJ2-1; D remains unclear. V was clipped by 6 bases and J by 3 bases, with 9 bases between them. Germline lookup yields CDR1 MNHEY and CDR2 SVGAGI. The CDR3 sequence is 13 residues long. The CDR3: CASRSPLYNEQFF. CDR3 coding DNA: TGTGCCAGCAGGTCCCCCCTCTACAATGAGCAGTTCTTC.

A word on this clone: The junction departs from the called germline gene at one end, perhaps through a read error. The chain links TRBV12-3 or TRBV12-4 to TRBJ1-2; TRBD1 aligns across 7 bases. The CDR3 sequence is 13 residues long. In nucleotides, the CDR3 is TGTGCCAGCTCCCAGGACAGGTTGGGAAGGGAGGACTTC. It specifies CASSQDRLGREDF.

The chain employs TRBV7-9 and TRBJ1-4; 7 bases fit TRBD1. The CDR3 contains 15 residues. After removal of 2 bases from V and 6 bases from J, the junction contained 6 bases not matched to a gene. Per germline, CDR1 SEHNR and CDR2 FQNEAQ (reference sequence). Here the CDR3 DNA reads TGTGCCAGCAGCTTAAGTGGACAGGTTGATGAAAAACTGTTTTTT. This codes for CASSLSGQVDEKLFF. The variable domain in full, completed from reference TRBV7-9 and TRBJ1-4, reads DTGVSQNPRHKITKRGQNVTFRCDPISEHNRLYWYRQTLGQGPEFLTYFQNEAQLEKSRLLSDRFSAERPKGSFSTLEIQRTEQGDSAMYLCASSLSGQVDEKLFFGSGTQLSVL.

The chain combines TRBV11-2 with TRBJ2-1; 13 bases line up with TRBD2. The ends lost 4 bases at V and 5 bases at J; junction bases unmatched: 2. The CDR3 length is 15 residues. Germline CDR1 reads SGHAT; CDR2 reads FQNNGV. In DNA form, the CDR3 reads TGTGCCAGCAGCTCCACTAGCGGGGGGGACAATGAGCAGTTCTTC. This codes for CASSSTSGGDNEQFF. The full variable domain, with the rest looked up from reference TRBV11-2 and TRBJ2-1, is EAGVAQSPRYKIIEKRQSVAFWCNPISGHATLYWYQQILGQGPKLLIQFQNNGVVDDSQLPKDRFSAERLKGVDSTLKIQPAKLEDSAVYLCASSSTSGGDNEQFFGPGTRLTVL.

This sequence joins TRBV5-6 and TRBJ2-7; D gene ambiguous. Germline CDR1 and CDR2: SGHDT and YYEEEE. The CDR3 contains 13 residues. V gave up 5 bases and J gave up 3 bases, with 12 bases separating them. The CDR3 sequence: CASRLNQDYEQYF. The CDR3 coding sequence is TGTGCCAGCAGGTTAAATCAGGACTACGAGCAGTACTTC.

This clone was recorded once. The rearrangement links TRBV5-1 to TRBJ2-3; D is uncertain. The CDR3 is 15 amino acids. Germline V gives CDR1 SGHRS, CDR2 YFSETQ. Trimming pared 4 bases from V and 1 base from J, leaving 13 bases between. CDR3 DNA: TGCGCCAGCAGCCCCCCGGGTCTGGGCACAGATACGCAGTATTTT. Protein sequence: CASSPPGLGTDTQYF.

This clone came up once. J is TRBJ1-3 and V is TRBV6-6; 10 bases agree with TRBD1. Germline V gives CDR1 MNHNY, CDR2 SVGAGI (reference sequence). CDR3 length equals 16 residues. Trimming at V came to 0 bases and at J to 4 bases, leaving 3 bases not matched to a gene. CDR3 protein: CASSYSLDRGGNTIYF. CDR3 nucleotide sequence: TGTGCCAGCAGTTACTCCCTGGACAGGGGGGGAAACACCATATATTTT.

The CDR3 here is CATSRSVGGDQPQHF. The CDR3 nucleotides read TGTGCCACCAGCAGGTCGGTAGGAGGGGATCAGCCCCAGCATTTT. This rearrangement joins TRBV15 to TRBJ1-5; a possible D gene is TRBD1 (5 bases). Looked up from germline, CDR1 is LNHNV and CDR2 is YYDKDF (reference sequence). CDR3 length: 15 amino acids. The V gene lost 3 bases and the J gene lost 5 bases, with 14 bases spanning the gap. The full variable domain, completed using reference TRBV15 and TRBJ1-5, is DAMVIQNPRYQVTQFGKPVTLSCSQTLNHNVMYWYQQKSSQAPKLLFHYYDKDFNNEADTPDNFQSRRPNTSFCFLDIRSPGLGDTAMYLCATSRSVGGDQPQHFGDGTRLSIL.

This rearrangement joins TRBV5-1 to TRBJ2-5; D might be TRBD2 (5 bases). V gave up 1 base and J gave up 2 bases, with 6 bases separating them. The CDR3 runs 13 residues. Germline V gene data show CDR1 as SGHRS and CDR2 as YFSETQ. The CDR3 DNA follows: TGCGCCAGCAGCTTGTTAGCGCAAGAGACCCAGTACTTC. This encodes CASSLLAQETQYF. Full variable domain (missing parts from reference TRBV5-1 and TRBJ2-5): KAGVTQTPRYLIKTRGQQVTLSCSPISGHRSVSWYQQTPGQGLQFLFEYFSETQRNKGNFPGRFSGRQFSNSRSEMNVSTLELGDSALYLCASSLLAQETQYFGPGTRLLVL.

This chain's CDR3 is CASSQAAGELGEAFF. The DNA of the CDR3 is TGTGCCAGCAGCCAAGCGGCAGGGGAGCTTGGTGAAGCTTTCTTT. The genes are TRBV3-1 (or the pseudogene TRBV3-2) and TRBJ1-1; D possibly corresponds to TRBD1 (6 bases). Trimming removed 1 base from V and 7 bases from J, with 16 bases in between. The CDR3 loop spans 15 amino acids. Germline V lookup: CDR1 LGHDT, CDR2 YNNKEL (reference sequence).

The V gene is TRBV5-6, the J gene TRBJ2-2; 8 bases are shared with TRBD1. CDR3 length: 15 amino acids. Germline lookup yields CDR1 SGHDT and CDR2 YYEEEE. Trimming removed 4 bases from V and 3 bases from J; junction bases left unmatched: 5. CDR3 sequence reads: CASSPRGRDTGELFF. For the CDR3, the DNA is TGTGCCAGCAGCCCCAGGGGGCGGGACACCGGGGAGCTGTTTTTT.